The rows below give T cell receptor beta chains drawn from one sample of a study of blood T cell repertoires in COVID-19. Some clones are missing from TCRdb's copy, which holds only in-frame ones; the method was immunoSEQ multiplex PCR. Of roughly 190,000 clones detected, around 85% appear once; the ten largest clones hold 11%. Sequenced input: peripheral blood. These TCRs come from a woman in her fifties or sixties with COVID-19, enrolled during active disease. The CDR3 runs from the conserved cysteine through the conserved F or W.

length: 16
V: TRBV5-5
CDR3: CASSSGLAGGPYEQYF

length: 15
V: TRBV3-1/TRBV3-2
CDR3: CASRQLAGEWNIQYF

length: 15
V: TRBV6-2/TRBV6-3
CDR3: CASSYQGRWADTQYF

length: 14
V: TRBV6-5
CDR3: CASSPGQFRYEQYF

length: 15
V: TRBV6-5
CDR3: CASTHGAAPGHEQYF

length: 15
V: TRBV27
CDR3: CASSWGLLPGGELFF

length: 18
V: TRBV21-1
CDR3: CASSTQRGDRGSNQPQHF

length: 15
V: TRBV3-1/TRBV3-2
CDR3: CASSQPPGSGNTIYF

length: 13
V: TRBV7-9
CDR3: CASSLASDTEAFF

length: 14
V: TRBV4-3
CDR3: CASSQGSRGYEQYF

length: 15
V: TRBV7-5
CDR3: CARRVRGSKDNGYTF

length: 16
V: TRBV6-5
CDR3: CASSYFSRQGANGYTF

length: 14
V: TRBV7-2
CDR3: CASARGALNYGYTF

length: 13
V: TRBV7-9
CDR3: CASSSRLDTEAFF

length: 15
V: TRBV11-3
CDR3: CASSETSGSGETQYF

length: 13
V: TRBV5-1
CDR3: CASSVGHNYEQYF

length: 14
V: TRBV4-2
CDR3: CASSQNKGEGKLFF

length: 13
V: TRBV7-2
CDR3: CASSYYSNQPQHF